One TCR beta chain is described in this entry. The entry originates in a study of shared T cell receptors in the human thymus. This table comes from immunoSEQ multiplex PCR, and its TCRdb copy is limited to in-frame clones, with some not included. The table has roughly 550,000 clones, about 80% seen once. Trimming removed 5 bases from V and 8 bases from J, with 16 bases in between. This CDR3 has 14 residues. Per the germline V gene, CDR1 is SGHAT and CDR2 is FQNNGV. These data also formed part of another study, on human thymus T cells. As reported in that work: Donation came from healthy Finnish infants having corrective surgery for congenital heart defects. Resections that were taken during corrective heart surgery supplied the thymus tissue. Repertoires from thymus and blood appeared to show biased V and J gene usage. Overlap was high between thymic repertoires from unrelated individuals, as reported in related research.

The specimen was thymocytes. V gene TRBV11-2 combines with J gene TRBJ2-1, with D perhaps matching TRBD2 (6 bases). The TCR comes from a boy under three years old with a congenital heart defect. The CDR3 DNA sequence: TGTGCCAGCAGCCAGTGGGACTTCACGGATGAGCAGTTCTTC. Its protein is CASSQWDFTDEQFF.